The entry that follows covers one TCR beta chain sequence. The antigen is undetermined. This record belongs to a study of T cell clonotyping in hematopoietic cell transplantation. V lost 3 bases and J 0 bases, leaving 8 bases between the germline ends. CDR1 SNHLY and CDR2 FYNNEI come from the germline V gene. The CDR3 sequence is 14 residues long. Study-wide findings and caveats: Few recipient clonotypes overlapped donors; over 95% were de novo at given depth. Pathologically expanded recipient clonotypes increased progressively from day 30 to day 180 as diversity fell.

Clones were read by immunoSEQ multiplex PCR, and TCRdb kept only the in-frame ones, dropping some. The repertoire holds around 7,000 clones, with 90% to 95% as singletons. This chain uses TRBV2 with TRBJ1-1; TRBD1 is a possible D gene (5 bases). Here the sequenced sample was peripheral blood mononuclear cells, taken 30 days after allogeneic stem cell transplant. The receptor was isolated from a male patient between 60 and 69 years old who had an allogeneic stem cell transplant from an unrelated donor, so T cells may come from the graft donor. Some clones in this sample may be carry-over from other donors' samples. The DNA of the CDR3 is TGTGCCAGCAGTGAGACAGCTTTGAACACTGAAGCTTTCTTT. This translates into CASSETALNTEAFF.